This is a list of T cell receptor beta chains from one sample in a study of blood T cell repertoires in COVID-19. Method: immunoSEQ multiplex PCR; TCRdb's copy keeps in-frame clones and lacks some. This sample has more than 150,000 clones, with more than 85% found just once. Sequencing was performed on peripheral blood. Source of these receptors: a woman between 65 and 79 years old with acute or convalescent COVID-19. Each CDR3 is given without its conserved first and last residue. Fields, in order: J gene, V gene, CDR3 protein.

J: TRBJ1-1; V: TRBV6-5; CDR3: ASSRTKLNTEAF
J: TRBJ1-4; V: TRBV2; CDR3: ASSLTGTENEKLF
J: TRBJ2-2; V: TRBV10-3; CDR3: ATSLGGGTGELF
J: TRBJ2-5; V: TRBV6-5; CDR3: ASSYSINQETQY
J: TRBJ2-3; V: TRBV2; CDR3: ASRRSSGGTDTQY
J: TRBJ2-3; V: TRBV13; CDR3: ASSLNSGGARTDTQY
J: TRBJ1-6; V: TRBV3-1/TRBV3-2; CDR3: ASSPPGQGHNSPLH
J: TRBJ1-1; V: TRBV3-1/TRBV3-2; CDR3: ASSPGQGASAF
J: TRBJ1-2; V: TRBV11-2; CDR3: ASSFGQGASYGYT
J: TRBJ2-4; V: TRBV29-1; CDR3: SVEGGARNIQY
J: TRBJ1-1; V: TRBV7-9; CDR3: ASSLDMFGTPNTEAF
J: TRBJ1-2; V: TRBV2; CDR3: ASRGQGATYT
J: TRBJ1-5; V: TRBV12-3/TRBV12-4; CDR3: ASTREGQRPQH
J: TRBJ1-2; V: TRBV6-2/TRBV6-3; CDR3: ASSYSRGSYGYT
J: TRBJ1-5; V: TRBV21-1; CDR3: ARRGLNSNQPQH
J: TRBJ1-5; V: TRBV7-9; CDR3: ASSETGSGNQPQH
J: TRBJ2-1; V: TRBV4-3; CDR3: ASSQDRGGSYNEQF
J: TRBJ2-2; V: TRBV6-2/TRBV6-3; CDR3: ASSSVAGVIGELF
J: TRBJ1-2; V: TRBV6-5; CDR3: ASSLDRVRDGYT
J: TRBJ1-5; V: TRBV10-3; CDR3: AISDEASIYQPQH
J: TRBJ1-2; V: TRBV15; CDR3: ATSSPTTTGGRWGYT
J: TRBJ1-2; V: TRBV7-2; CDR3: ASSVAGTGVPGYT
J: TRBJ1-1; V: TRBV19; CDR3: ASSIDHWKGGNTEAF
J: TRBJ1-6; V: TRBV5-1; CDR3: ASSLGEPGNSPLH
J: TRBJ1-4; V: TRBV6-4; CDR3: ASSFEVQGPNEKLF
J: TRBJ2-3; V: TRBV6-5; CDR3: ASSSTGQRRDTQY
J: TRBJ1-4; V: TRBV18; CDR3: ASSQDLTGGTNEKLF
J: TRBJ2-2; V: TRBV4-3; CDR3: ASSLGVGARGTGELF
J: TRBJ2-1; V: TRBV19; CDR3: ASSIAGMPNAQF
J: TRBJ1-1; V: TRBV21-1; CDR3: ASSKSGGSQNTEAF
J: TRBJ2-1; V: TRBV6-1; CDR3: ASSESRGWSSYNEQF
J: TRBJ2-7; V: TRBV18; CDR3: ASSPGLDSGEQY
J: TRBJ1-5; V: TRBV5-1; CDR3: ASSLYGGLQPQH
J: TRBJ1-4; V: TRBV2; CDR3: ASSAREGEKLF
J: TRBJ1-3; V: TRBV6-5; CDR3: ASQGLWILY
J: TRBJ2-4; V: TRBV10-2; CDR3: ASRSGLDIQY
J: TRBJ2-3; V: TRBV27; CDR3: ASSRSGTDTQY
J: TRBJ1-4; V: TRBV19; CDR3: ASRSGATNEKLF
J: TRBJ2-5; V: TRBV9; CDR3: ASSIGSGWYQETQY
J: TRBJ1-1; V: TRBV7-3; CDR3: ASRGHGSNTEAF
J: TRBJ2-1; V: TRBV28; CDR3: ASRHPGLVGGEQF
J: TRBJ1-2; V: TRBV5-1; CDR3: ASSEDRNYGYT